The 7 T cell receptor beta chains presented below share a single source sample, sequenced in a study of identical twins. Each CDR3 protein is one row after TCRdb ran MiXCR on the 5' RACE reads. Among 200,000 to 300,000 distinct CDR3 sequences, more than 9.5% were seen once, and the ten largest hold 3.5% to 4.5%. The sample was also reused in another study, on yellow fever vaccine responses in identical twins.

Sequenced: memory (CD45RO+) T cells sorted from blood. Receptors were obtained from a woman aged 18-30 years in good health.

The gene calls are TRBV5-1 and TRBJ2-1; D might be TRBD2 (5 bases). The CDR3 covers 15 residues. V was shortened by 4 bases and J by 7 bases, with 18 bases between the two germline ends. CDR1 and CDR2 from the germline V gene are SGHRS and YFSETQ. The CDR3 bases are TGCGCCAGCAGCGAAAGCGGTTCCCCCGGTAATGAGCAGTTCTTC. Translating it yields CASSESGSPGNEQFF.

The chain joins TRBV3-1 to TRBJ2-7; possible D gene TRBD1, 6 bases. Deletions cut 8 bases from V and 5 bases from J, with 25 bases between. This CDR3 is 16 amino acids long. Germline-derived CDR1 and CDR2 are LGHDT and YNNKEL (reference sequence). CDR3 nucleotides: TGTGCCAGCCAAGCCAACCACGGGCAGGGGCGGAACGAGCAGTACTTC. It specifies CASQANHGQGRNEQYF.

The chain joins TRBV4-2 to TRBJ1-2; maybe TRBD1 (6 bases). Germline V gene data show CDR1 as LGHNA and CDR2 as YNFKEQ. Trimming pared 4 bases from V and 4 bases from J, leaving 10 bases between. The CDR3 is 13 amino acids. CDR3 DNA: TGTGCCAGCAGCCGGACAGAGCTCTATGGCTACACCTTC. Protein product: CASSRTELYGYTF.

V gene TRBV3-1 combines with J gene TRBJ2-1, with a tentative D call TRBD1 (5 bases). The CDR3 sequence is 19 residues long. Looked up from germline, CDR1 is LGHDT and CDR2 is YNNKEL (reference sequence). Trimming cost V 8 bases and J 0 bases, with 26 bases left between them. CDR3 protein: CASSKPFPRRQSSYNEQFF. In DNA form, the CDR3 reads TGTGCCAGCTCCAAGCCCTTCCCTCGGAGACAGAGCTCCTACAATGAGCAGTTCTTC.

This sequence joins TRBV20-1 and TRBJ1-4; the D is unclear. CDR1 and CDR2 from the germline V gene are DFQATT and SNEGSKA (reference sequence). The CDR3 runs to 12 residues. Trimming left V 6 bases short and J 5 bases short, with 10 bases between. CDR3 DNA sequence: TGCAGTGCCGCCGGACCCAATGAAAAACTGTTTTTT. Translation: CSAAGPNEKLFF.

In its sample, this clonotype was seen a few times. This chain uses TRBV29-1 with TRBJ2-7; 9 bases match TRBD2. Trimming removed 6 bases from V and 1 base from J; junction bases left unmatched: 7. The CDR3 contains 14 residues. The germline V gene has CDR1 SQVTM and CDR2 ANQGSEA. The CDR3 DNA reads TGCAGCGTATCACGGACTAGCGTGTCCTACGAGCAGTACTTC. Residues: CSVSRTSVSYEQYF.

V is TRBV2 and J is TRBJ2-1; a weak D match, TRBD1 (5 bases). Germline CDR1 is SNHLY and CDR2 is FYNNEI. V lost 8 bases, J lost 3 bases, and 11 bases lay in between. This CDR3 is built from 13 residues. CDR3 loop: CASGQDNYNEQFF. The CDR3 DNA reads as TGTGCCAGCGGCCAGGACAACTACAATGAGCAGTTCTTC.